This T cell receptor beta chain is from a study of CD8 T cells in ankylosing spondylitis. Points from the study as a whole: Earlier work had already found some motif variants in reactive arthritis synovial fluid and blood. Enrichment of disease-linked clones was reportedly significant in matched ankylosing spondylitis synovial fluid.

J was trimmed by 7 bases and V by 6 bases; bases with no gene match: 10. Germline V gene lookup returns CDR1 MNHEY and CDR2 SVGEGT. The CDR3 runs 15 residues. TCRdb fed the 5' RACE reads into MiXCR, producing one record per CDR3 protein. In the table there are about 250,000 distinct CDR3 sequences, over 30% of which are singletons. This clonotype has only a few counts. The antigen is undetermined. The sample comprised blood, either unsorted or a sorted T cell fraction (not recorded which). J is TRBJ2-7 and V is TRBV6-2 or TRBV6-3, with TRBD1 matching 12 bases. The TCR sequence derives from a male donor with ankylosing spondylitis or in good health (not recorded which). This chain's CDR3 is CASRRPGQGAQEQYF. In DNA, the CDR3 is TGTGCCAGCAGACGCCCGGGACAGGGGGCGCAAGAGCAGTACTTC.